The rows below give T cell receptor beta chains drawn from one sample of a study of cytomegalovirus exposure and HLA in healthy donors. Here immunoSEQ multiplex PCR was the method, and the copy in TCRdb shows in-frame clones only, minus some. The profile shows almost 95,000 clones, 55% to 75% of them singletons. The material sequenced was PBMCs. The receptors originated from a man aged 45 to 65 in good health and CMV-seronegative. CDR3s include the opening cysteine and the closing phenylalanine or tryptophan. D genes are given only for firm matches. Size is stated for part of the rows, as once, few or many counts, or as a class when the clone is expanded.

>-|TRBJ2-2|-|TRBV30
CAWKMVASTGELFF
TGTGCCTGGAAGATGGTAGCAAGCACCGGGGAGCTGTTTTTT
>few|TRBJ1-4|-|TRBV19
CASKKNRATNEKLFF
TGTGCCAGTAAAAAAAACAGGGCAACTAATGAAAAACTGTTTTTT
>-|TRBJ1-6|-|TRBV7-2
CASSPVASPNSPLHF
TGTGCCAGCAGCCCAGTGGCTAGCCCCAATTCACCCCTCCACTTT
>few|TRBJ1-4|-|TRBV2
CASSERFTNEKLFF
TGTGCCAGCAGTGAGAGGTTCACTAATGAAAAACTGTTTTTT
>once|TRBJ2-3|-|TRBV4-2
CASSQDGVESTDTQYF
TGTGCCAGCAGCCAAGATGGTGTTGAGAGCACAGATACGCAGTATTTT
>-|TRBJ2-7|-|TRBV7-9
CASSPVPPYEQYF
TGTGCCAGCAGCCCGGTGCCGCCCTACGAGCAGTACTTC
>-|TRBJ2-7|TRBD1|TRBV2
CASSRTGVYEQYF
TGTGCCAGCAGTAGGACAGGGGTGTACGAGCAGTACTTC
>-|TRBJ2-1|TRBD2|TRBV4-1
CASSGTSGSYNEQFF
TGCGCCAGCAGCGGGACTAGCGGGAGTTACAATGAGCAGTTCTTC
>-|TRBJ2-4|TRBD1|TRBV7-9
CASSSPGQGLNIQYF
TGTGCCAGCAGTTCTCCGGGACAGGGCCTAAACATTCAGTACTTC
>-|TRBJ2-5|-|TRBV13
CASSLGGSGETQYF
TGTGCCAGCAGCTTAGGCGGGAGTGGGGAGACCCAGTACTTC
>-|TRBJ1-1|-|TRBV5-1
CASSQGTPNTEAFF
TGCGCCAGCAGCCAGGGGACACCGAACACTGAAGCTTTCTTT
>-|TRBJ1-1|-|TRBV30
CAWSVLGGTEAFF
TGTGCCTGGAGTGTACTGGGGGGAACTGAAGCTTTCTTT
>-|TRBJ1-1|TRBD1|TRBV10-1
CATRDRVNTEAFF
TGCGCCACCAGGGACAGGGTGAACACTGAAGCTTTCTTT
>-|TRBJ2-7|TRBD2|TRBV7-2
CASSSSGGYEQYF
TGTGCCAGCAGTTCTAGCGGGGGCTACGAGCAGTACTTC
>-|TRBJ2-2|-|TRBV5-1
CASSLGSPNTGELFF
TGCGCCAGCAGCCTAGGTAGCCCGAACACCGGGGAGCTGTTTTTT
>once|TRBJ1-1|-|TRBV5-8
CASSLDGGGFTEAFF
TGTGCCAGCAGCTTGGACGGGGGGGGTTTCACTGAAGCTTTCTTT
>few|TRBJ1-5|TRBD1|TRBV18
CASSPDREGPQHF
TGTGCCAGCTCACCGGACAGGGAAGGGCCCCAGCATTTT
>-|TRBJ1-6|-|TRBV4-1
CASSLISSYNSPLHF
TGCGCCAGCAGCCTCATTAGCTCCTATAATTCACCCCTCCACTTT
>once|TRBJ1-4|-|TRBV14
CASSQRPRWGANEKLFF
TGTGCCAGCAGCCAAAGGCCCCGTTGGGGGGCTAATGAAAAACTGTTTTTT
>-|TRBJ2-5|-|TRBV20-1
CSAPAGETQYF
TGCAGTGCCCCGGCAGGGGAGACCCAGTACTTC
>-|TRBJ1-2|-|TRBV12-5
CASGLVGASYGYTF
TGTGCTAGTGGTTTGGTGGGGGCGAGCTATGGCTACACCTTC
>-|TRBJ1-5|-|TRBV5-8
CASSNGRTLNQPQHF
TGTGCCAGCAGCAATGGACGGACACTCAATCAGCCCCAGCATTTT
>once|TRBJ2-1|TRBD2|TRBV2
CASSGGTSGRRHEQFF
TGTGCCAGCAGTGGAGGGACTAGCGGGAGACGGCATGAGCAGTTCTTC
>-|TRBJ2-1|TRBD2|TRBV4-2
CASSQAGLAGTLSEQFF
TGTGCCAGCAGCCAAGCGGGCCTAGCGGGGACCCTGTCTGAGCAGTTCTTC
>-|TRBJ2-7|-|TRBV9
CASSVGGLAGEQYF
TGTGCCAGCAGCGTAGGGGGGCTAGCAGGCGAGCAGTACTTC
>-|TRBJ2-1|-|TRBV18
CASSPAGIYNEQFF
TGTGCCAGCTCACCGGCGGGGATCTACAATGAGCAGTTCTTC
>once|TRBJ2-5|-|TRBV6-5
CASSASTVETQYF
TGTGCCAGCAGTGCTTCGACTGTGGAGACCCAGTACTTC
>-|TRBJ2-5|-|TRBV5-1
CASTEGHEQETQYF
TGCGCCAGCACGGAGGGGCATGAACAAGAGACCCAGTACTTC